Sequencing of this T cell receptor (beta chain) was carried out in a study of CD8 T cells in ankylosing spondylitis. Study-wide results and caveats: Significantly higher representation of disease-linked clones was reported for matched ankylosing spondylitis synovial fluid. Ankylosing spondylitis blood appeared to be characterized by a TCR beta motif of several highly homologous variants.

As regards this clonotype: Its antigen is unidentified.

Trimming took off 1 base at V and 8 bases at J, with 19 bases between the two ends. The CDR3 runs to 15 residues. From germline, CDR1 is DFQATT and CDR2 SNEGSKA (reference sequence). Via MiXCR, TCRdb re-called the 5' RACE reads, giving one row per CDR3 protein. The sample holds a few hundred thousand distinct CDR3 sequences; less than 9.5% are singletons and the top ten take approximately 14%. The receptor was isolated from a male donor with ankylosing spondylitis. The rearrangement uses TRBV20-1 and TRBJ2-3; maybe TRBD1 (6 bases). The material sequenced was blood, either unsorted or a sorted T cell fraction (not recorded which). CDR3 coding DNA: TGCAGTGCTAGAGCTCCGGGACATCTTTCGCTTACGCAGTATTTT. Protein sequence: CSARAPGHLSLTQYF.